Reported below is one T cell receptor beta chain. Its specificity is not known. The protocol was immunoSEQ multiplex PCR, while the TCRdb copy is restricted to in-frame clones and leaves out a portion. The repertoire includes 150,000 to 200,000 clones, 85% to 95% of them detected once, and about 4% sits in the top ten. These data originate in a study of T cell responses to AZD1222 COVID-19 vaccine. Overall study context: Analysis merged second doses at about 4 or about 12 weeks.

Study-wide findings and caveats: Baseline serology detected seropositivity in only 6 or 7 AZD1222 recipients. Two AZD1222 doses significantly raised spike-specific TCR breadth and depth over controls.

The sequence was collected from an adult in good health. The specimen comprised peripheral blood, sampled on day 0 of AZD1222 vaccination.

The CDR3 here is CASSVRGGPNNEQFF. The DNA of the CDR3 is TGTGCCAGCAGCGTAAGGGGGGGCCCTAACAATGAGCAGTTCTTC. The chain is built from TRBV9 and TRBJ2-1; tentative D call: TRBD2 (7 bases). This CDR3 region has 15 residues. Per the germline V gene, CDR1 is SGDLS and CDR2 is YYNGEE. The ends were cut back, 1 base at V and 5 bases at J, with 13 bases in the middle. Full variable domain (rest looked up from reference TRBV9 and TRBJ2-1): DSGVTQTPKHLITATGQRVTLRCSPRSGDLSVYWYQQSLDQGLQFLIQYYNGEERAKGNILERFSAQQFPDLHSELNLSSLELGDSALYFCASSVRGGPNNEQFFGPGTRLTVL.